Following are 2 T cell receptor beta chains from one sample sequenced in a study of shared clonotypes between healthy human individuals. Sequenced by immunoSEQ multiplex PCR; TCRdb stores in-frame clones only, minus some. This table holds around 480,000 clones, 75% to 80% found once. Sequencing used PBMCs. Every receptor here comes from a woman between 35 and 50 years old in good health. Some clones in this sample may be carry-over from other donors' samples.

This clone was seen a single time. The genes are TRBV2 and TRBJ2-6, with 8 bases matching TRBD1. V lost 11 bases and J lost 1; bases outside the gene matches: 4. This CDR3 is 14 amino acids long. The germline gives CDR1 SNHLY, CDR2 FYNNEI. CDR3 sequence reads: CAVRQGSGANVLTF. CDR3 DNA sequence: TGTGCCGTCCGACAGGGGTCTGGGGCCAACGTCCTGACTTTC.

This chain uses TRBV19 with TRBJ2-1; TRBD2 aligns across 10 bases. V lost 2 bases, J lost 7 bases, and 11 bases stayed unmatched. CDR3 length: 17 residues. Germline V gives CDR1 LNHDA, CDR2 SQIVND (reference sequence). The CDR3 DNA is TGTGCCAGTAGTATAAGGACTAGCGGAGGGTACAAGAATGAGCAGTTCTTC. Its translation: CASSIRTSGGYKNEQFF.